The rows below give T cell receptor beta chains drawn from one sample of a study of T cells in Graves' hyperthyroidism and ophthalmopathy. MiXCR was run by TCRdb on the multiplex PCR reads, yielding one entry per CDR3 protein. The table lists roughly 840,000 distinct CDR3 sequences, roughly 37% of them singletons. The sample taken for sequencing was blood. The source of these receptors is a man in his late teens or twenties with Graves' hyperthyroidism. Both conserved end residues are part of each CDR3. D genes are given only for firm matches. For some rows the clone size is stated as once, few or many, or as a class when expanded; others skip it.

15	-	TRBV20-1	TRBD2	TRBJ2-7	TGCAGTGCTAGCGAACTAGCGGGGGGATCCTACGAGCAGTACTTC	CSASELAGGSYEQYF
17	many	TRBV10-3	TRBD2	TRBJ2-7	TGTGCCATCAGTGAAGAGGAAGGACTAGCGCGCTCCTACGAGCAGTACTTC	CAISEEEGLARSYEQYF
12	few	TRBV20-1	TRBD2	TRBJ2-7	TGCAGTGCCCTGGGGGGGGAAGGCGAGCAGTACTTC	CSALGGEGEQYF
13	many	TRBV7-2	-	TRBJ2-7	TGTGCCAGCTTATCTACAGAGACCTACGAGCAGTACTTC	CASLSTETYEQYF
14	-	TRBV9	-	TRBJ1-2	TGTGCCAGCAGCGTGCCCCTAGGGAGCCCTGGCTACACCTTC	CASSVPLGSPGYTF
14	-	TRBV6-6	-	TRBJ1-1	TGTGCCAGCAGTGAAGAGTACTTCTCTACTGAAGCTTTCTTT	CASSEEYFSTEAFF
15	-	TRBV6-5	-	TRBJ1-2	TGTGCCAGCAGTTACTCCCCGGACAGCAGCTATGGCTACACCTTC	CASSYSPDSSYGYTF
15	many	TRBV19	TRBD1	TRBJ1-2	TGTGCCAGTAGTATAGGAGCCGGGACAGGGAGTGGCTACACCTTC	CASSIGAGTGSGYTF
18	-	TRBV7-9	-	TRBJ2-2	TGTGCCAGCAGCTTAGGCGGGACACCTACACTGAACACCGGGGAGCTGTTTTTT	CASSLGGTPTLNTGELFF
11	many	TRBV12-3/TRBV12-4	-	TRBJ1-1	TGTGCCAGCGGCGAAGGCACTGAAGCTTTCTTT	CASGEGTEAFF
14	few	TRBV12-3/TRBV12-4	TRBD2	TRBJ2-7	TGTGCCAGCAGTCTAGCGGTTATCTCCTACGAGCAGTACTTC	CASSLAVISYEQYF
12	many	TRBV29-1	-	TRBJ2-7	TGCAGCGTTGAAGCGGACACTGGGGAGCAGTACTTC	CSVEADTGEQYF
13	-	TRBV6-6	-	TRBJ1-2	TGTGCCAGCAGCTCCCTTTGGTTGGGTGGCTACACCTTC	CASSSLWLGGYTF
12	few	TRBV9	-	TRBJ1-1	TGTGCCAGCAGCCCGACCGGGGGTATAGCTTTCTTT	CASSPTGGIAFF
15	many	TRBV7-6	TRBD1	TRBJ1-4	TGTGCCAGCAGCCCTTGGACAGGGGAAGAAGAAAAACTGTTTTTT	CASSPWTGEEEKLFF
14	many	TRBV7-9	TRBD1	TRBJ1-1	TGTGCCAACAGCTGGGACAGCGCGTCGACCGAAGCTTTCTTT	CANSWDSASTEAFF
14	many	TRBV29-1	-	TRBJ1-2	TGCAGCGTTCCGTGGGGGGGGGGCGCCTATGGCTACACCTTC	CSVPWGGGAYGYTF
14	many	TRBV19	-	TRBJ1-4	TGTGCCAGTAGTATGTGGGCATCTGGTGAAAAACTGTTTTTT	CASSMWASGEKLFF
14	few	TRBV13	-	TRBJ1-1	TGTGCCAGCAGCTTAGATGGGGGGGACACTGAAGCTTTCTTT	CASSLDGGDTEAFF
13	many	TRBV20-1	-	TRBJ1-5	TGCAGTGCTAGCAGGGGTGGCAATCAGCCCCAGCATTTT	CSASRGGNQPQHF
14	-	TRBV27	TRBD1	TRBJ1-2	TGTGCCAGCAGGAGGACAGGGGACCCCGTTGGCTACACCTTC	CASRRTGDPVGYTF
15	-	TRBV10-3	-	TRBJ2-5	TGTGCCATCAGTGAGACGGGATGGGGCCAAGAGACCCAGTACTTC	CAISETGWGQETQYF
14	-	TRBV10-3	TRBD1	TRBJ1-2	TGTGCCGCCGACATGGGACAGAGGCCCCCTGGCTACACCTTC	CAADMGQRPPGYTF
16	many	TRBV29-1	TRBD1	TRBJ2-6	TGCAGCGTAACCGGGACAGGGACATCTGGGGCCAACGTCCTGACTTTC	CSVTGTGTSGANVLTF
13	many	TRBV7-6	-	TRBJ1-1	TGTGCCAGCAGCTTAGAACAGGGCTCTGAAGCTTTCTTT	CASSLEQGSEAFF
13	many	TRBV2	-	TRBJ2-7	TGTGCCAGCGGGAGTGGAGTAACCTACGAGCAGTACTTC	CASGSGVTYEQYF
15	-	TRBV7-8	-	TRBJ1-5	TGTGCCAGCAGCTTAGAAACGGGTTCGGGGCAGCCCCAGCATTTT	CASSLETGSGQPQHF
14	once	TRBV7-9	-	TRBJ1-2	TGTGCCAGCAGCCCCGGGGGAGGTGCCTATGGCTACACCTTC	CASSPGGGAYGYTF
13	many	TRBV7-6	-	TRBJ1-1	TGTGCCAGCAGCGCCCCAGGGTACACTGAAGCTTTCTTT	CASSAPGYTEAFF
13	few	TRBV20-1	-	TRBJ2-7	TGCAGTGCTAGAGCAGGCAACTCCTACGAGCAGTACTTC	CSARAGNSYEQYF
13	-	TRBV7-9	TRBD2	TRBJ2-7	TGTGCCAGCAGCGCCGGGACTAGCGGGACTCTTAACTTC	CASSAGTSGTLNF
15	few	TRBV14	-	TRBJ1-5	TGTGCCAGGGGACACCTACAGGGTTTGGATCAGCCCCAGCATTTT	CARGHLQGLDQPQHF
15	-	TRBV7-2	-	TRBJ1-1	TGTGCCAGCAGCCAAGATGGAACTCACAAAATTGAAGCTTTCTTT	CASSQDGTHKIEAFF
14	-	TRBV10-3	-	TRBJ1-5	TGTGCCACCCCCTTAGGATACTCTAATCAGCCCCAGCATTTT	CATPLGYSNQPQHF
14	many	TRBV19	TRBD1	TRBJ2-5	TGTGCCATTAGCCTCAGGGGGCTCCAAGAGACCCAGTACTTC	CAISLRGLQETQYF
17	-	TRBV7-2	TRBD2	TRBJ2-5	TGTGCCAGCAGCTTAGTGGGTAGCGGGAGTAGGCAAGAGACCCAGTACTTC	CASSLVGSGSRQETQYF
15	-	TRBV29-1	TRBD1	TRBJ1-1	TGCAGCTTTAAGACAGGGACTGGAATGAACACTGAAGCTTTCTTT	CSFKTGTGMNTEAFF
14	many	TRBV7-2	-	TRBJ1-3	TGTGCCAGCAGCTTAGGGACTCTGGGGGACACCATATATTTT	CASSLGTLGDTIYF
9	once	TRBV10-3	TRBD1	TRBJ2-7	TGTGCCACCAGGACAGGGCAGTACTTC	CATRTGQYF
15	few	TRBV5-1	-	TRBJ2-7	TGCGCCAGCAGCTTGGGTCAGACGCCGTCCTACGAGCAGTACTTC	CASSLGQTPSYEQYF
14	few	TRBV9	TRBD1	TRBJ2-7	TGTGCCAGCAGCGTAGGTGACAGGGACCCCGAGCAGTACTTC	CASSVGDRDPEQYF
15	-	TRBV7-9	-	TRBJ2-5	TGTGCCAGCAGCAACCATCTAGGTGGAGGAGAGACCCAGTACTTC	CASSNHLGGGETQYF